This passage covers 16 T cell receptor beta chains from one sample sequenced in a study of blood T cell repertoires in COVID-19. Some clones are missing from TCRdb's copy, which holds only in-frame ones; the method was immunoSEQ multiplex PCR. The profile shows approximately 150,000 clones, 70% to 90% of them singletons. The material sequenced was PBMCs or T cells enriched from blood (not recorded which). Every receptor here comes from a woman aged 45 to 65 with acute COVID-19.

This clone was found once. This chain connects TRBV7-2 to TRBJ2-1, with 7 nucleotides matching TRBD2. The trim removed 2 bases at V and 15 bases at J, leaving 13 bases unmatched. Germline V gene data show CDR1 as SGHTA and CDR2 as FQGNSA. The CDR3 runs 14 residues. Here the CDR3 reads CASSLKSSGTALFF. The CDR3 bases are TGTGCCAGCAGCTTAAAATCCAGCGGGACCGCACTGTTCTTC.

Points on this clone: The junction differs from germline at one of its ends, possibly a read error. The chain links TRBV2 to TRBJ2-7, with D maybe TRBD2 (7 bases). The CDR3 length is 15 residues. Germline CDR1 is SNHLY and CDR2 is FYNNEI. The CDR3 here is CASTHPGEGGYGQYF. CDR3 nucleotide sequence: TGTGCCAGCACCCACCCCGGGGAGGGGGGATACGGGCAGTACTTC. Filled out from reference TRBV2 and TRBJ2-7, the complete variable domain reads EPEVTQTPSHQVTQMGQEVILRCVPISNHLYFYWYRQILGQKVEFLVSFYNNEISEKSEIFDDQFSVERPDGSNFTLKIRSTKLEDSAMYFCASTHPGEGGYGQYFGPGTRLTVT.

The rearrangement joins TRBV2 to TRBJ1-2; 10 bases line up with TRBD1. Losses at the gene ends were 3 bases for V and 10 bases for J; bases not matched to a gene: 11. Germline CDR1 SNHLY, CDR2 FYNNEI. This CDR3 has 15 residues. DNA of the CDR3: TGTGCCAGCAGTGACGACAGGGGGCTTGCCTGGTCCTACACCTTC. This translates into CASSDDRGLAWSYTF.

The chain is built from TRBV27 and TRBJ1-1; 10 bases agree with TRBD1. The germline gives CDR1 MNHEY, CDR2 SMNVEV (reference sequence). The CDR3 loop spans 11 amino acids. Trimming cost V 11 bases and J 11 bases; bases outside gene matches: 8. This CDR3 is CAVQTGGIAFF. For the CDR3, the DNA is TGTGCCGTTCAGACAGGGGGCATCGCTTTCTTT.

The CDR3 DNA sequence: TGCGCCAGCAGCTTGATGACTACTAAAGAGACCCAGTACTTC. Its protein is CASSLMTTKETQYF. This chain connects TRBV5-1 to TRBJ2-5; possibly TRBD2 for D (5 bases). This CDR3 has 14 residues. CDR1 and CDR2 (germline): SGHRS, YFSETQ. V lost 1 base, J lost 3 bases, and 10 bases lay in between.

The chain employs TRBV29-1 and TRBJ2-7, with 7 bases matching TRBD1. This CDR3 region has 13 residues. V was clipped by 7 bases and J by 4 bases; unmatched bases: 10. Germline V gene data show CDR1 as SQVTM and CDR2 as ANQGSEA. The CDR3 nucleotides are TGCAGCGCGTCAGGGGGACAGATATACGAGCAGTACTTC. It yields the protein CSASGGQIYEQYF.

The CDR3 nucleotides are TGCGCCAGCAGCTTGTCGGGGGTAGGGAATTCACCCCTCCACTTT. This encodes CASSLSGVGNSPLHF. The chain combines TRBV5-1 with TRBJ1-6; perhaps TRBD1 as D (5 bases). The length of the CDR3 is 15 residues. Trimming took 1 base from V and 7 from J, leaving 12 bases between them. Germline loops: CDR1 SGHRS, CDR2 YFSETQ.

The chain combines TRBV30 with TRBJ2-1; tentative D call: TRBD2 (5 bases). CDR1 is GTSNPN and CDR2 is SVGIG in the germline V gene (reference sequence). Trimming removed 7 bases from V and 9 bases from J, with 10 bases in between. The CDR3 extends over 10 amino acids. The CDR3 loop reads CALYEGEQFF. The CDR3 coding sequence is TGTGCCTTGTACGAGGGTGAGCAGTTCTTC.

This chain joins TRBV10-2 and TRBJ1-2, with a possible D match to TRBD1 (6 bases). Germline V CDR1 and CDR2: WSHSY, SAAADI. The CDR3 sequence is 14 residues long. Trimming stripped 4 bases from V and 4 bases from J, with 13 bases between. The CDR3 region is CASSAHLGGYGYTF. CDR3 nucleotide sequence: TGCGCCAGCAGTGCCCATCTAGGGGGCTATGGCTACACCTTC.

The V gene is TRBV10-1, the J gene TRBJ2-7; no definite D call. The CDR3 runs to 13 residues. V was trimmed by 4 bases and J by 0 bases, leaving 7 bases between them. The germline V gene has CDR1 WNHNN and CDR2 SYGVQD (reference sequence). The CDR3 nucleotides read TGCGCCAGCAGTGGACATAACTCCTACGAGCAGTACTTC. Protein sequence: CASSGHNSYEQYF.

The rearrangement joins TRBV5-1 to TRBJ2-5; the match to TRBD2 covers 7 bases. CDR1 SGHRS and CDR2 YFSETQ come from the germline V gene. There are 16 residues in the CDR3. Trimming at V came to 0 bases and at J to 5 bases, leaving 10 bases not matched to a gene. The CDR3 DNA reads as TGCGCCAGCAGCTTGGTCGGGGGAGGGCCGGTGGAGACCCAGTACTTC. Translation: CASSLVGGGPVETQYF. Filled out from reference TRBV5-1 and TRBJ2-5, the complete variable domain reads KAGVTQTPRYLIKTRGQQVTLSCSPISGHRSVSWYQQTPGQGLQFLFEYFSETQRNKGNFPGRFSGRQFSNSRSEMNVSTLELGDSALYLCASSLVGGGPVETQYFGPGTRLLVL.

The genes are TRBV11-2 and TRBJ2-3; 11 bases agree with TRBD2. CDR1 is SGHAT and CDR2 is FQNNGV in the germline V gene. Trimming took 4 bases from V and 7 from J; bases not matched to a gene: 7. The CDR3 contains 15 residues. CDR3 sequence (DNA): TGTGCCAGCAGCTCACTAGCGGGAGCGCGAAATACGCAGTATTTT. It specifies CASSSLAGARNTQYF.

This CDR3 is CASSPHRGALDGYTF. The CDR3 DNA is TGTGCCAGCAGCCCTCATCGGGGGGCATTGGATGGCTACACCTTC. The gene calls are TRBV11-2 and TRBJ1-2; a weak D match, TRBD1 (6 bases). CDR1 is SGHAT, CDR2 FQNNGV, per germline. This CDR3 spans 15 amino acids. Trimming cost V 5 bases and J 6 bases, with 19 bases left between them.

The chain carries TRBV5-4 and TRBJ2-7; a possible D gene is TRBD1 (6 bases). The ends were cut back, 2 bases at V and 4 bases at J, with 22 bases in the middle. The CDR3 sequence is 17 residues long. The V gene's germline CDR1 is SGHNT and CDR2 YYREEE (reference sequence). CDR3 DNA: TGTGCCAGCAGCTTCAAGGCACTGGGACACTGGAATTACGAGCAGTACTTC. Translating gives CASSFKALGHWNYEQYF. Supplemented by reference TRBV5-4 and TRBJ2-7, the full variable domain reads ETGVTQSPTHLIKTRGQQVTLRCSSQSGHNTVSWYQQALGQGPQFIFQYYREEENGRGNFPPRFSGLQFPNYSSELNVNALELDDSALYLCASSFKALGHWNYEQYFGPGTRLTVT.

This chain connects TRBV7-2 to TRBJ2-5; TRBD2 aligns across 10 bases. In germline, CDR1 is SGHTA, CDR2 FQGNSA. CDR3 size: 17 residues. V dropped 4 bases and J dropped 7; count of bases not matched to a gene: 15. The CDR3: CASSSHRSGGASGTQYF. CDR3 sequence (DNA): TGTGCCAGCAGCTCCCATAGGAGCGGGGGGGCATCAGGGACCCAGTACTTC. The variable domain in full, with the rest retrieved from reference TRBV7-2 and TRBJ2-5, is GAGVSQSPSNKVTEKGKDVELRCDPISGHTALYWYRQSLGQGLEFLIYFQGNSAPDKSGLPSDRFSAERTGGSVSTLTIQRTQQEDSAVYLCASSSHRSGGASGTQYFGPGTRLLVL.

The CDR3 sequence: CASSGGTTNEQFF. The DNA for the CDR3 is TGTGCCAGCAGCGGAGGGACTACTAATGAGCAGTTCTTC. The chain is built from TRBV11-3 and TRBJ2-1; 7 bases match TRBD2. CDR1 and CDR2 from the germline V gene are SGHNT and YENEEA. After removal of 5 bases from V and 7 bases from J, the junction contained 5 bases not matched to a gene. There are 13 residues in the CDR3. The variable domain in full, completed from reference TRBV11-3 and TRBJ2-1, reads EAGVVQSPRYKIIEKKQPVAFWCNPISGHNTLYWYLQNLGQGPELLIRYENEEAVDDSQLPKDRFSAERLKGVDSTLKIQPAELGDSAVYLCASSGGTTNEQFFGPGTRLTVL.